This T cell receptor (beta chain) was retrieved from a study of memory CD4+ T cells and cytomegalovirus serostatus. The authors' processing: Out-of-frame sequences were removed, leaving about 2,300,000 distinct TCRbeta sequences. Repertoires were generated with immunoSEQ multiplex PCR, while TCRdb's copy carries only in-frame clones and drops some. V and J calls and clone size are given by that table; D and trimming were obtained from the DNA. The table records under 55,000 clones, around 77% of them present only once. V dropped 0 bases and J dropped 7; count of bases not matched to a gene: 7. The CDR3 contains 15 residues. Germline V CDR1 and CDR2: SGHTS, YDEGEE. The sort gate was single viable CD3+CD4+CD8-CD45RO+ cells for memory CD4+ T cells. Positive selection with CD4 microbeads enriched total CD4+ T cells.

The chain has TRBV5-8 and TRBJ1-2, with TRBD1 matching over 9 bases. Input material: memory CD4+ T cells from blood. This TCR came from an adult in good health and CMV-seronegative. The CDR3 sequence: CASSLGQGVSGGYTF. CDR3 coding DNA: TGTGCCAGCAGCTTGGGACAGGGGGTTTCCGGTGGCTACACCTTC. Full variable domain (remainder filled in from reference TRBV5-8 and TRBJ1-2): EAGVTQSPTHLIKTRGQQATLRCSPISGHTSVYWYQQALGLGLQFLLWYDEGEERNRGNFPPRFSGRQFPNYSSELNVNALELEDSALYLCASSLGQGVSGGYTFGSGTRLTVV.